This T cell receptor beta chain emerged from a study of shared clonotypes between healthy human individuals. The table lists this clone with a count of one. TCRdb keeps only in-frame clones here, not all; method: immunoSEQ multiplex PCR. The sample yields 1.6 million or so clones, approximately 98.5% seen once. Input material: naive CD4+ T cells sorted from blood. Subset given: CD45RA+ positively selected. The sequence was obtained from a young man in good health.

CDR3 DNA: TGTGCCAGCAGCTTGTTCAGCGCGTGGGAGACCCAGTACTTC. Translating it yields CASSLFSAWETQYF. The rearrangement joins TRBV5-4 to TRBJ2-5; D is undetermined. In germline, CDR1 is SGHNT, CDR2 YYREEE (reference sequence). The CDR3 loop spans 14 amino acids. The ends were cut back, 1 base at V and 5 bases at J, with 12 bases in the middle.